This TCR beta chain was found in a study of T cell repertoires in cytomegalovirus infection. This clonotype has only a few counts. The antigen remains unidentified. Germline V gene data show CDR1 as SEHNR and CDR2 as FQNEAQ (reference sequence). The CDR3 consists of 18 residues. V was clipped by 4 bases and J by 3 bases; unmatched bases: 15. Via MiXCR, TCRdb re-called the reads, giving one row per CDR3 protein. The sample carries 550,000 to 850,000 distinct CDR3 sequences, 33% recorded once. This chain links TRBV7-9 with TRBJ1-2; TRBD1 matches at 9 bases. The TCR originated in a human donor in good health (CMV status not recorded). Some clones in this sample may be carry-over from other donors' samples. The sample consisted of cultured PBMCs, taken from culture after CMV antigen stimulation. The CDR3 nucleotides are TGTGCCAGCAGCTCTTCTTTCTCTCGGGACAGGGAAGACTATGGCTACACCTTC. It yields the protein CASSSSFSRDREDYGYTF.